One sample yielded the 11 T cell receptor beta chains listed below, sequenced in a study of cytomegalovirus exposure and HLA in healthy donors. Using immunoSEQ multiplex PCR, the repertoire was profiled, and TCRdb retains in-frame clones only, with some absent. The repertoire consists of some 120,000 clones, with roughly 90% occurring once and the leading ten covering roughly 2%. Input material: PBMCs. The receptor set was obtained from a woman between 18 and 29 years old in good health and CMV-seronegative.

The chain combines TRBV5-1 with TRBJ1-4, with a tentative D call TRBD1 (6 bases). V was pared by 0 bases and J by 4 bases, with 16 bases between. CDR1 is SGHRS, CDR2 YFSETQ, per germline. The CDR3 spans 17 residues. Written as DNA, the CDR3 is TGCGCCAGCAGCTTGGAGGACCAGGGGACGGGTAATGAAAAACTGTTTTTT. It yields the protein CASSLEDQGTGNEKLFF. The whole variable domain, remainder taken from reference TRBV5-1 and TRBJ1-4, is KAGVTQTPRYLIKTRGQQVTLSCSPISGHRSVSWYQQTPGQGLQFLFEYFSETQRNKGNFPGRFSGRQFSNSRSEMNVSTLELGDSALYLCASSLEDQGTGNEKLFFGSGTQLSVL.

This chain connects TRBV9 to TRBJ2-6, with D maybe TRBD1 (6 bases). CDR3 length equals 16 residues. Trimming took off 4 bases at V and 2 bases at J, with 13 bases between the two ends. From germline, CDR1 is SGDLS and CDR2 YYNGEE. CDR3 sequence (DNA): TGTGCCAGCAGCCAGAGCACAGGGACTGGGGCCAACGTCCTGACTTTC. This gives the protein CASSQSTGTGANVLTF.

The chain combines TRBV11-3 with TRBJ2-7; TRBD2 matches at 11 bases. The CDR3 is 15 amino acids. V was clipped by 4 bases and J by 5 bases; unmatched bases: 7. Germline V gives CDR1 SGHNT, CDR2 YENEEA. In DNA, the CDR3 is TGTGCCAGCAGCTCCTTAGCGGGAGGGCCCCACGAGCAGTACTTC. This encodes CASSSLAGGPHEQYF.

The chain uses TRBV7-6 and TRBJ2-1, with 10 bases fitting TRBD2. Germline CDR1 SGHVS, CDR2 FNYEAQ. With V trimmed by 0 bases and J by 9 bases, 8 bases remained unmatched. The CDR3 totals 16 residues. The CDR3 DNA follows: TGTGCCAGCAGCTTAGCATATGGGACTAGCGCATCTGAGCAGTTCTTC. Translating gives CASSLAYGTSASEQFF.

This rearrangement joins TRBV19 to TRBJ2-2, with D perhaps matching TRBD1 (5 bases). There are 15 residues in the CDR3. Germline V CDR1 and CDR2: LNHDA, SQIVND (reference sequence). Trimming stripped 4 bases from V and 0 bases from J, with 9 bases between. In nucleotides, the CDR3 is TGTGCCAGTAGTAGGCAGGGATCGAACACCGGGGAGCTGTTTTTT. Translating gives CASSRQGSNTGELFF.

The J gene is TRBJ2-7, the V gene TRBV15; D may be TRBD1 (6 bases). CDR1 and CDR2 from the germline V gene are LNHNV and YYDKDF (reference sequence). There are 15 residues in the CDR3. V lost 3 bases to trimming and J lost 0 bases, with 12 bases between them. The CDR3 spells CATSSQGSDSYEQYF. Written as DNA, the CDR3 is TGTGCCACCAGCAGTCAGGGGTCTGACTCCTACGAGCAGTACTTC.

The chain joins TRBV10-3 to TRBJ2-1; 9 bases match TRBD2. Per the germline V gene, CDR1 is ENHRY and CDR2 is SYGVKD. This CDR3 is built from 15 residues. With V trimmed by 6 bases and J by 5 bases, 8 bases remained unmatched. This CDR3 is CAISALAGAHNEQFF. As DNA, the CDR3 is TGTGCCATCAGCGCTTTAGCGGGAGCTCACAATGAGCAGTTCTTC.

The chain is built from TRBV19 and TRBJ2-1; 11 positions agree with TRBD2. The CDR3 spans 15 residues. The V gene's germline CDR1 is LNHDA and CDR2 SQIVND (reference sequence). After removal of 1 base from V and 7 bases from J, the junction contained 3 bases not matched to a gene. This CDR3 reads CASSIGTSGLNEQFF. The CDR3 bases are TGTGCCAGTAGTATAGGGACTAGCGGGTTGAATGAGCAGTTCTTC.

The chain joins TRBV6-5 to TRBJ2-2; 8 nucleotides agree with TRBD1. V lost 5 bases and J lost 5; bases outside the gene matches: 4. The CDR3 has 14 residues. Per the germline V gene, CDR1 is MNHEY and CDR2 is SVGAGI. The CDR3 here is CASSTTGETGELFF. The CDR3 nucleotides read TGTGCCAGCAGTACGACAGGGGAAACCGGGGAGCTGTTTTTT.

The CDR3 bases are TGTGCCAGTAGTAGTATGAACACTGAAGCTTTCTTT. Translated: CASSSMNTEAFF. The chain carries TRBV19 and TRBJ1-1, with no clear D. CDR3 length: 12 residues. V gave up 4 bases and J gave up 0 bases, with 3 bases separating them. Germline CDR1 reads LNHDA; CDR2 reads SQIVND (reference sequence).

The rearrangement uses TRBV7-8 and TRBJ2-5; TRBD1 agrees at 8 bases. The length of the CDR3 is 15 residues. The germline CDR1 and CDR2 sequences are SGHVS and FQNEAQ. V lost 5 bases to trimming and J lost 4 bases; unmatched junction nucleotides: 9. CDR3: CASSLGQGVGETQYF. Here the CDR3 DNA reads TGTGCCAGCAGCCTTGGACAGGGAGTGGGAGAGACCCAGTACTTC.